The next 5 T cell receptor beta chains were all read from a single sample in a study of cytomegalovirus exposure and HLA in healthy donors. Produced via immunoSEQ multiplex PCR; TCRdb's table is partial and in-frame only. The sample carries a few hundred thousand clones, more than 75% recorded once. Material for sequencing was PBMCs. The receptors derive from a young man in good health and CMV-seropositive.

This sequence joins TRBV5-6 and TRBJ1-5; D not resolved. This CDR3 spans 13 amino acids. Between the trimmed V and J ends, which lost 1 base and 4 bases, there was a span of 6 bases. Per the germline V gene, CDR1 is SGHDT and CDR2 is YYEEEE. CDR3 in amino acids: CASSLTRNQPQHF. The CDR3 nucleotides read TGTGCCAGCAGCTTGACCCGTAATCAGCCCCAGCATTTT.

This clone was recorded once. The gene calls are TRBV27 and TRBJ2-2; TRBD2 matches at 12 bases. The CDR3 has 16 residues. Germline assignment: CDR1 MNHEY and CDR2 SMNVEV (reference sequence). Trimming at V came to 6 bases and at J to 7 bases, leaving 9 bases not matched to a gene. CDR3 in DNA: TGTGCCAGCAGAGGGCTAGCGGGAGGGCCGATCGGGGAGCTGTTTTTT. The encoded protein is CASRGLAGGPIGELFF.

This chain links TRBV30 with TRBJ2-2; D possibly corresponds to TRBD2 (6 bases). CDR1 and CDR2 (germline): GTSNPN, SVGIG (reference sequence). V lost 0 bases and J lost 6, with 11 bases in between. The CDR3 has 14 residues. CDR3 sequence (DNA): TGTGCCTGGAGTGTGGGTCTAGCGCCCGGGGAGCTGTTTTTT. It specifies CAWSVGLAPGELFF.

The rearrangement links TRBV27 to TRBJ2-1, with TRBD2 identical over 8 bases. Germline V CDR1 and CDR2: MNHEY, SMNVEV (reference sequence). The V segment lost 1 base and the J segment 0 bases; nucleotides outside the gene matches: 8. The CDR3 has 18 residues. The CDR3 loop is CASSLFGRADPSYNEQFF. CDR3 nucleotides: TGTGCCAGCAGTTTATTCGGGAGGGCCGATCCCTCCTACAATGAGCAGTTCTTC.

The CDR3 DNA reads TGTGCCAGCAGCGTTCAAGCGGGAGCCACAGATACGCAGTATTTT. This gives the protein CASSVQAGATDTQYF. The J gene is TRBJ2-3, the V gene TRBV9, with 8 bases aligning to TRBD2. Germline V gives CDR1 SGDLS, CDR2 YYNGEE. The junction had 4 bases not matched to a gene; V was cut back by 2 bases and J by 2 bases. The CDR3 length is 15 residues.